The next 15 T cell receptor beta chains were all read from a single sample in a study of blood T cell repertoires in COVID-19. Using immunoSEQ multiplex PCR, the repertoire was profiled, and TCRdb retains in-frame clones only, with some absent. There are about 300,000 clones in the sample; around 89% occur only once, and under 8% lies in the top ten. The sample taken for sequencing was peripheral blood. These receptors were obtained from a woman under 40 who had recovered from COVID-19.

This clone was detected only once. The chain couples TRBV5-5 to TRBJ2-6; TRBD2 is a possible D gene (6 bases). The CDR3 is made up of 15 amino acids. V was clipped by 0 bases and J by 2 bases, with 6 bases between them. Germline CDR1 is SGHKS and CDR2 is YYEKEE (reference sequence). The CDR3 loop is CASSLAGAGANVLTF. The CDR3 nucleotides read TGTGCCAGCAGCTTGGCGGGGGCTGGGGCCAACGTCCTGACTTTC.

The chain carries TRBV11-2 and TRBJ2-3; D is perhaps TRBD2 (6 bases). The V end lost 1 base, the J end lost 0 bases, and 11 bases lay between the germline ends. The length of the CDR3 is 16 residues. Germline-derived CDR1 and CDR2 are SGHAT and FQNNGV. The CDR3 region has the DNA TGTGCCAGCAGCTTAGGGCCTGGGACTAGCACAGATACGCAGTATTTT. It yields the protein CASSLGPGTSTDTQYF.

The V and J genes are TRBV9 and TRBJ2-7; D not certain. This CDR3 spans 14 amino acids. Germline lookup yields CDR1 SGDLS and CDR2 YYNGEE. Trimming removed 1 base at V and 2 bases at J, with 10 bases between. Written as DNA, the CDR3 is TGTGCCAGCAGCGTAACGCAGTTTCCCTACGAGCAGTACTTC. As protein: CASSVTQFPYEQYF.

The J gene is TRBJ1-2, the V gene TRBV10-3; 12 positions match TRBD1. Trimming cost V 6 bases and J 7 bases; bases outside gene matches: 12. The germline gives CDR1 ENHRY, CDR2 SYGVKD. The CDR3 runs 16 residues. CDR3 coding DNA: TGTGCCATCAGACAAGCCGGGACAGGGGGCGAAATTGGCTACACCTTC. Protein product: CAIRQAGTGGEIGYTF.

V usage is TRBV19 and J usage is TRBJ1-1; the D gene is possibly TRBD1 (5 bases). Between the trimmed V and J ends, which lost 1 base and 11 bases, there was a span of 11 bases. Germline CDR1 and CDR2: LNHDA and SQIVND (reference sequence). The CDR3 sequence is 12 residues long. This CDR3 is CASSIVGGTAFF. The CDR3 region has the DNA TGTGCCAGTAGTATAGTTGGGGGGACCGCTTTCTTT. Full variable domain (rest looked up from reference TRBV19 and TRBJ1-1): DGGITQSPKYLFRKEGQNVTLSCEQNLNHDAMYWYRQDPGQGLRLIYYSQIVNDFQKGDIAEGYSVSREKKESFPLTVTSAQKNPTAFYLCASSIVGGTAFFGQGTRLTVV.

The gene calls are TRBV6-2 or TRBV6-3 and TRBJ1-5; 8 nucleotides agree with TRBD1. Germline V gene sequence: CDR1 MNHEY, CDR2 SVGEGT. This CDR3 has 17 amino acids. V lost 2 bases, J lost 3 bases, and 9 bases stayed unmatched. In DNA form, the CDR3 reads TGTGCCAGCAGTTACATTCCGGACAGGGTCCTCAATCAGCCCCAGCATTTT. As protein: CASSYIPDRVLNQPQHF.

This rearrangement joins TRBV29-1 to TRBJ1-2, with 8 nucleotides matching TRBD1. Trimming took 7 bases from V and 5 from J; bases not matched to a gene: 15. CDR1 is SQVTM, CDR2 ANQGSEA, per germline. The CDR3 is 15 amino acids. The chain's CDR3 is CSAHTTGDVQYGYTF. The CDR3 DNA sequence: TGCAGCGCCCACACGACAGGGGATGTTCAGTATGGCTACACCTTC.

This sequence joins TRBV15 and TRBJ2-5; TRBD1 matches 8 bases. The trim removed 2 bases at V and 5 bases at J, leaving 10 bases unmatched. Looked up from germline, CDR1 is LNHNV and CDR2 is YYDKDF (reference sequence). The length of the CDR3 is 16 residues. CDR3: CATSRSPQGAGETQYF. Written as DNA, the CDR3 is TGTGCCACCAGCAGATCACCTCAGGGGGCTGGGGAGACCCAGTACTTC.

The J gene is TRBJ2-3, the V gene TRBV27; the match to TRBD1 covers 8 bases. The V and J ends lost 8 bases and 4 bases, in that order; junction bases with no gene match: 8. The CDR3 contains 14 residues. Germline V CDR1 and CDR2: MNHEY, SMNVEV (reference sequence). CDR3 residues: CASCRDRLADTQYF. CDR3 coding DNA: TGTGCCAGCTGCCGGGACAGGCTGGCAGATACGCAGTATTTT.

CDR3 sequence: CASSQFTSGEQFF. Written as DNA, the CDR3 is TGTGCCAGCAGCCAATTTACTAGCGGGGAGCAGTTCTTC. V is TRBV3-1 (or the pseudogene TRBV3-2) and J is TRBJ2-1, with 9 bases fitting TRBD2. The CDR3 covers 13 residues. The V gene end was trimmed by 2 bases and the J gene end by 10 bases; junction bases not matched to a gene: 3. Germline V lookup: CDR1 LGHDT, CDR2 YNNKEL (reference sequence).

The chain employs TRBV6-5 and TRBJ1-2; the match to TRBD1 covers 7 bases. V shed 10 bases, J shed 3 bases, and the junction held 8 bases outside the gene matches. The V gene's germline CDR1 is MNHEY and CDR2 SVGAGI. There are 13 residues in the CDR3. The CDR3 is CAINTGADYGYTF. Here the CDR3 DNA reads TGTGCCATCAATACAGGGGCTGACTATGGCTACACCTTC.

The chain uses TRBV30 and TRBJ2-5; TRBD2 matches 11 bases. The CDR3 is 15 residues long. V lost 3 bases and J lost 5; bases outside the gene matches: 8. In germline, CDR1 is GTSNPN, CDR2 SVGIG (reference sequence). The CDR3 here is CAWSLAGGGGETQYF. The CDR3, as DNA: TGTGCCTGGAGCCTAGCGGGGGGCGGTGGGGAGACCCAGTACTTC.

The rearrangement joins TRBV21-1 to TRBJ2-1; TRBD2 is the table's D call and was not checked against the DNA. TRBV21-1 is recorded as a pseudogene. The CDR3 extends over 16 amino acids. The CDR3 bases are TGTGCCAGCAGCAAAAAAAACGGGACTACCTACAATGAGCAGTTCTTC. This translates into CASSKKNGTTYNEQFF.

V is TRBV19 and J is TRBJ2-3; 10 nucleotides match TRBD2. Germline trimming cut 7 bases from V and 3 bases from J; bases unmatched to any gene: 4. The germline CDR1 and CDR2 sequences are LNHDA and SQIVND (reference sequence). This CDR3 is built from 14 residues. CDR3 DNA: TGTGCCAGTATGGAGCGGGGGGGGACAGATACGCAGTATTTT. As protein: CASMERGGTDTQYF.

The V and J genes are TRBV19 and TRBJ1-1; TRBD1 matches 8 bases. The CDR3 length is 13 residues. J gave up 5 bases and V 6 bases, and 5 bases lay outside the gene matches. Germline CDR1 reads LNHDA; CDR2 reads SQIVND (reference sequence). CDR3 DNA: TGTGCCAGTAGCCCGACAGGGGAAACTGAAGCTTTCTTT. It translates to CASSPTGETEAFF.